This record looks at one T cell receptor beta chain sequence and its context. This sample stems from a study of control samples from healthy donors and cancer patients. Using immunoSEQ multiplex PCR, the repertoire was profiled, and TCRdb retains in-frame clones only, with some absent. The repertoire holds about 59,000 clones, with 92% as singletons. Germline V gives CDR1 LNHDA, CDR2 SQIVND (reference sequence). V lost 2 bases and J lost 9; bases outside the gene matches: 7. This CDR3 spans 15 amino acids. This rearrangement joins TRBV19 to TRBJ2-1; 10 bases line up with TRBD1. The source material was PBMCs. The receptor's source is a man aged 40-55 years with colorectal cancer. CDR3 amino acids: CASSIPGQGKPEQFF. The CDR3 DNA is TGTGCCAGTAGTATACCGGGACAGGGGAAACCTGAGCAGTTCTTC.